A selection of T cell receptor beta chains follows, all from one sample in a study of T cells after yellow fever vaccination. TCRdb reanalysed the 5' RACE reads using MiXCR and keeps one entry per CDR3 protein. The data contain about 580,000 distinct CDR3 sequences, roughly a sixth of them singletons. This specimen was PBMCs, taken 4 to 6 days after the first yellow fever vaccination. Source of these receptors: a man between 18 and 35 years old who received the YFV17D yellow fever vaccine. Both conserved end residues are part of each CDR3. A D gene is named only where the DNA matches it firmly. Clone size is stated in some rows and not others, as once, few, many or a class when expanded.

clone_size j_call v_call d_call cdr3_nt cdr3_aa
few TRBJ2-7 TRBV7-2 NA TGTGCCAGCAGCTCTACCTTGACCTACGAGCAGTACTTC CASSSTLTYEQYF
few TRBJ1-2 TRBV12-3/TRBV12-4 TRBD1 TGTGCCAGCAGTGGACGGACAGGGGGTAGATTCGGCTACACCTTC CASSGRTGGRFGYTF
NA TRBJ1-5 TRBV3-1 NA TGTGCCAGCAGCCGCACGGGGGGGGCCAATCAGCCCCAGCATTTT CASSRTGGANQPQHF
few TRBJ1-2 TRBV2 NA TGTGCCAGCAGCGCTGACACCGCTGGCTACACCTTC CASSADTAGYTF
few TRBJ2-5 TRBV5-1 NA TGCGCCAGCAGCTTGGGGCACTCCACCCAGAAAGAGACCCAGTACTTC CASSLGHSTQKETQYF
few TRBJ2-2 TRBV10-3 NA TGTGCCATCAGTGAGGCGCCCGCGAACACCGGGGAGCTGTTTTTT CAISEAPANTGELFF
many TRBJ2-7 TRBV12-3/TRBV12-4 NA TGTGCCAGCAGTCCATCCTACAGCCCCTACGAGCAGTACTTC CASSPSYSPYEQYF
few TRBJ1-2 TRBV5-6 NA TGTGCCAGCAGCTTGTCCGGCGTAGGCACCAACTATGGCTACACCTTC CASSLSGVGTNYGYTF
once TRBJ2-3 TRBV9 NA TGTGCCAGCAGCGTAGCATGGCGACGCACAGATACGCAGTATTTT CASSVAWRRTDTQYF
few TRBJ1-2 TRBV12-3/TRBV12-4 NA TGTGCCAGCAGTAAACAGGGTGGGGCAGCTGGTGGCTACACCTTC CASSKQGGAAGGYTF
NA TRBJ2-2 TRBV7-6 NA TGTGCCAGCAGCTGGGGACTCTCGGGGACCGGGGAGCTGTTTTTT CASSWGLSGTGELFF